This T cell receptor (beta chain) was obtained from a study of T cell responses to AZD1222 COVID-19 vaccine. Study-wide findings and caveats: Recipients of two AZD1222 doses showed rising Spike-specific TCR breadth and depth. There were repertoire samples only from the period after the peak T cell response. Targeting of unmutated variant regions was reportedly seen in nearly half of spike-specific TCRs.

The CDR3 extends over 16 amino acids. The ends lost 3 bases at V and 0 bases at J; junction bases unmatched: 6. Germline-derived CDR1 and CDR2 are SGDLS and YYNGEE. Points on this clone: The antigen is unknown.

TCRdb's table, derived via immunoSEQ multiplex PCR, lists solely in-frame clones and lacks some. The table records approximately 120,000 clones, more than 70% of them present only once. The rearrangement uses TRBV9 and TRBJ2-1; TRBD2 aligns across 7 bases. The material was peripheral blood, obtained 28 days after the second AZD1222 dose. The origin of this receptor is an adult who received the AZD1222 COVID-19 vaccine. The CDR3 reads CASSDPRLASYNEQFF. CDR3 coding DNA: TGTGCCAGCAGCGACCCACGACTAGCCTCCTACAATGAGCAGTTCTTC. The full variable domain, rest sourced from reference TRBV9 and TRBJ2-1, is DSGVTQTPKHLITATGQRVTLRCSPRSGDLSVYWYQQSLDQGLQFLIQYYNGEERAKGNILERFSAQQFPDLHSELNLSSLELGDSALYFCASSDPRLASYNEQFFGPGTRLTVL.